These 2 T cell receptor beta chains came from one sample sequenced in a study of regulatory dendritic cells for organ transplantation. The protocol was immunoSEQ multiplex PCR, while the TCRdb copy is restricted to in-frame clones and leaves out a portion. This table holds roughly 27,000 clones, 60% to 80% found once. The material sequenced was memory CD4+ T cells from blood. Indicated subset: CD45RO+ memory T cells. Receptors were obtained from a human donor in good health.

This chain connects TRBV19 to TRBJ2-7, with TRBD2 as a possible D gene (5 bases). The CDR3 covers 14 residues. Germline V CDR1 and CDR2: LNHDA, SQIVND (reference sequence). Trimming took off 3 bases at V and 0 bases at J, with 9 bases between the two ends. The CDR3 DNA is TGTGCCAGTAGTATGGGGAGTCTCTCCTACGAGCAGTACTTC. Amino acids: CASSMGSLSYEQYF. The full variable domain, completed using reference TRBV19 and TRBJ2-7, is DGGITQSPKYLFRKEGQNVTLSCEQNLNHDAMYWYRQDPGQGLRLIYYSQIVNDFQKGDIAEGYSVSREKKESFPLTVTSAQKNPTAFYLCASSMGSLSYEQYFGPGTRLTVT.

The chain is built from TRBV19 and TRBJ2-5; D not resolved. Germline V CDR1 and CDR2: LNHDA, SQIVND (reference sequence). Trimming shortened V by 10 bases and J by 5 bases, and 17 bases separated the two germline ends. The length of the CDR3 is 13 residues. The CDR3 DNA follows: TGTGCCACCGCGGCCCCAGCAAGTGAGACCCAGTACTTC. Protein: CATAAPASETQYF.